These T cell receptor beta chains were read from a single sample in a study of CD8 T cells in Susac syndrome. From the immunoSEQ multiplex PCR reads, TCRdb called clonotypes with MiXCR, one entry per CDR3 protein. This sample has some 75,000 distinct CDR3 sequences, with roughly 92% found just once. Source material: CD8+ T cells from PBMCs. Every receptor here comes from a human donor with Susac syndrome. The CDR3 runs from the conserved cysteine through the conserved F or W. The order of the fields is CDR3 protein, CDR3 DNA, D gene, V gene, clone size, J gene. A D gene is named only where the DNA matches it firmly. Clone size, where shown, is once, few, many, or a class for clones that have expanded.

CASASSPWYEQYF,TGTGCCAGCGCGTCCTCTCCATGGTACGAGCAGTACTTC,-,TRBV7-9,-,TRBJ2-7
CSARRPGLAGYEQYF,TGCAGTGCTAGACGGCCGGGACTAGCGGGGTACGAGCAGTACTTC,TRBD2,TRBV20-1,-,TRBJ2-7
CASSWAGQNTEAFF,TGTGCCAGTAGTTGGGCAGGACAAAACACTGAAGCTTTCTTT,-,TRBV19,-,TRBJ1-1
CASSQDGTLASTDTQYF,TGCGCCAGCAGCCAAGACGGGACTCTCGCTAGCACAGATACGCAGTATTTT,-,TRBV4-1,-,TRBJ2-3
CSARDQGQGAFLKPQHF,TGCAGTGCTAGAGATCAGGGACAGGGGGCTTTTTTGAAGCCCCAGCATTTT,TRBD1,TRBV20-1,-,TRBJ1-5
CSATPGSHTEAFF,TGCAGTGCAACTCCCGGGTCTCACACTGAAGCTTTCTTT,-,TRBV20-1,once,TRBJ1-1
CASSLMAGGETQYF,TGTGCCAGCAGCTTAATGGCGGGGGGGGAGACCCAGTACTTC,TRBD2,TRBV7-2,-,TRBJ2-5
CASSLEAHEQFF,TGTGCCAGCAGCTTAGAAGCGCATGAGCAGTTCTTC,-,TRBV11-2,-,TRBJ2-1
CASSYLAGEDEQYF,TGTGCCAGCAGTTACTTGGCAGGGGAAGACGAGCAGTACTTC,-,TRBV6-5,-,TRBJ2-7
CASSQHWDPYNEQFF,TGCGCCAGCAGCCAACATTGGGATCCCTACAATGAGCAGTTCTTC,-,TRBV4-1,-,TRBJ2-1
CASSPRSGPLAEAFF,TGTGCCAGCAGTCCCCGGTCGGGGCCACTGGCTGAAGCTTTCTTT,-,TRBV6-2/TRBV6-3,-,TRBJ1-1
CASRMMTRDRGSIQYF,TGTGCCAGCAGAATGATGACTAGAGATCGTGGCTCCATTCAGTACTTC,-,TRBV27,-,TRBJ2-4
CASSSAHGSFGDTQYF,TGTGCCAGCAGCTCCGCGCACGGCTCTTTTGGAGATACGCAGTATTTT,-,TRBV3-1,once,TRBJ2-3
CASSSNLLAYTGELFF,TGTGCCAGCAGCTCGAACTTACTAGCGTACACCGGGGAGCTGTTTTTT,TRBD2,TRBV7-9,-,TRBJ2-2
CSARDGLAGGLNEQFF,TGCAGTGCTAGGGACGGCCTAGCGGGGGGTCTAAATGAGCAGTTCTTC,TRBD2,TRBV20-1,once,TRBJ2-1
CSAIDVGRNEQFF,TGCAGTGCCATTGATGTGGGGAGGAATGAGCAGTTCTTC,-,TRBV20-1,-,TRBJ2-1
CASSLGGTPTEAFF,TGTGCCAGCAGTTTAGGGGGGACTCCAACTGAAGCTTTCTTT,-,TRBV28,-,TRBJ1-1
CSAWYNEQYF,TGCAGTGCTTGGTACAACGAGCAGTACTTC,-,TRBV20-1,-,TRBJ2-7
CASSSFEGTEAFF,TGCGCCAGCAGCTCGTTCGAGGGCACTGAAGCTTTCTTT,-,TRBV5-1,-,TRBJ1-1
CASSVGAVVAKNIQYF,TGTGCCAGCAGCGTCGGTGCTGTCGTAGCCAAAAACATTCAGTACTTC,-,TRBV7-9,few,TRBJ2-4
CASSRQGVVRTEAFF,TGTGCCAGCAGTCGACAGGGGGTGGTGAGGACTGAAGCTTTCTTT,TRBD1,TRBV7-2,-,TRBJ1-1
CAWSAAFLNTIYF,TGTGCCTGGAGTGCGGCGTTTCTAAACACCATATATTTT,-,TRBV30,-,TRBJ1-3
CASSLDTERGKQFF,TGTGCCAGCAGCTTAGACACAGAACGGGGGAAGCAGTTCTTC,-,TRBV7-9,-,TRBJ2-1
CASSQDRGPSIQYF,TGTGCCAGCAGCCAAGACAGGGGGCCGAGCATTCAGTACTTC,TRBD1,TRBV4-2,-,TRBJ2-4
CATSRVGSGSADTQYF,TGTGCCACCAGCAGAGTGGGCAGCGGGTCCGCAGATACGCAGTATTTT,-,TRBV15,-,TRBJ2-3
CASSDLGDPNYGYTF,TGTGCCAGCAGTGATCTGGGGGATCCTAACTATGGCTACACCTTC,-,TRBV2,-,TRBJ1-2
CASQGGTGLVDTQYF,TGTGCCAGCCAGGGCGGGACAGGGTTGGTAGATACGCAGTATTTT,TRBD1,TRBV28,-,TRBJ2-3
CASSSGGNTEAFF,TGTGCCAGCAGCAGCGGTGGAAACACTGAAGCTTTCTTT,-,TRBV7-9,-,TRBJ1-1
CSASMVPAVTDTQYF,TGCAGTGCTAGTATGGTCCCGGCGGTCACAGATACGCAGTATTTT,-,TRBV20-1,once,TRBJ2-3
CSASLPTGYEQYF,TGCAGTGCTAGTCTGCCGACAGGATACGAGCAGTACTTC,-,TRBV20-1,once,TRBJ2-7
CASSKTPRETQYF,TGTGCCAGCAGCAAGACCCCCCGGGAGACCCAGTACTTC,-,TRBV6-6,-,TRBJ2-5
CASSQLAGLYNEQFF,TGTGCCAGCAGCCAACTAGCGGGACTTTACAATGAGCAGTTCTTC,TRBD2,TRBV7-6,once,TRBJ2-1
CATSAVDYNEQFF,TGTGCCACCAGTGCAGTAGATTACAATGAGCAGTTCTTC,-,TRBV24-1,-,TRBJ2-1
CAISESGGQETQYF,TGTGCCATCAGTGAGTCAGGGGGCCAAGAGACCCAGTACTTC,-,TRBV10-3,-,TRBJ2-5
CASSFGLTYEQYF,TGTGCCAGCAGTTTCGGGCTCACCTACGAGCAGTACTTC,-,TRBV27,-,TRBJ2-7
CASRYSSVGDTEAFF,TGTGCCAGCAGGTATTCCTCTGTAGGCGACACTGAAGCTTTCTTT,-,TRBV2,-,TRBJ1-1
CASSFGQANTEAFF,TGTGCCAGCAGTTTCGGGCAGGCGAACACTGAAGCTTTCTTT,-,TRBV12-3/TRBV12-4,-,TRBJ1-1
CASSPYTGDLNTEAFF,TGTGCCAGCAGCCCCTATACAGGGGACCTGAACACTGAAGCTTTCTTT,TRBD1,TRBV13,-,TRBJ1-1
CSAREDLGEQYF,TGCAGTGCTAGAGAGGACCTGGGAGAGCAGTACTTC,-,TRBV20-1,-,TRBJ2-7
CSVESAYGYTF,TGCAGCGTTGAATCTGCGTATGGCTACACCTTC,-,TRBV29-1,few,TRBJ1-2
CASSSKLFGDTQYF,TGTGCCAGCAGTTCGAAACTCTTTGGAGATACGCAGTATTTT,-,TRBV12-3/TRBV12-4,-,TRBJ2-3
CSVRSWPETQYF,TGCAGCGTTCGTTCATGGCCGGAGACCCAGTACTTC,-,TRBV29-1,-,TRBJ2-5
CASSPTWGGNQPQHF,TGTGCCAGCAGCCCTACCTGGGGGGGGAATCAGCCCCAGCATTTT,-,TRBV27,-,TRBJ1-5
CSAINSWGRDTEAFF,TGCAGTGCTATAAATAGTTGGGGGAGGGACACTGAAGCTTTCTTT,-,TRBV20-1,-,TRBJ1-1
CASSYDGGGDEQFF,TGTGCCAGCAGTTATGACGGGGGAGGTGATGAGCAGTTCTTC,-,TRBV6-5,-,TRBJ2-1
CASSPLRGREGYTF,TGTGCCAGCAGTCCCTTACGTGGTAGGGAAGGCTACACCTTC,-,TRBV28,-,TRBJ1-2
CASSLVSGDQYEQYF,TGTGCCAGCAGCTTAGTGTCAGGGGATCAGTACGAGCAGTACTTC,-,TRBV7-2,-,TRBJ2-7
CASSLAGGQGEQYF,TGTGCCAGCAGCCTAGCGGGAGGGCAGGGCGAGCAGTACTTC,TRBD2,TRBV9,-,TRBJ2-7
CAWSRLAGQTGELFF,TGTGCCTGGAGTCGACTAGCGGGGCAAACCGGGGAGCTGTTTTTT,TRBD2,TRBV30,-,TRBJ2-2
CSARAPAFF,TGCAGTGCTAGAGCCCCAGCTTTCTTT,-,TRBV20-1,-,TRBJ1-1
CASSLQGWGDTQYF,TGTGCCAGCAGCTTGCAAGGCTGGGGGGATACGCAGTATTTT,-,TRBV5-4,-,TRBJ2-3
CASSYPSQRANVLTF,TGTGCCAGCAGTTACCCAAGTCAGCGGGCCAACGTCCTGACTTTC,-,TRBV2,-,TRBJ2-6
CASSQTRDSYNEQFF,TGTGCCAGCAGCCAAACCCGGGACAGTTACAATGAGCAGTTCTTC,TRBD1,TRBV3-1,once,TRBJ2-1